The entry that follows covers one TCR beta chain sequence. Germline trimming cut 4 bases from V and 4 bases from J; bases unmatched to any gene: 3. The CDR3 sequence is 13 residues long. This sample was taken from a study of blood T cell repertoires in COVID-19. Study overall: Some COVID-19 samples were acute and others convalescent; all came from the United States, Italy and Spain. In each case, the material was cDNA or gDNA derived from T cells, B-cell-depleted T cells, or PBMCs.

In the original analysis: Reference gene primer amplification yielded estimated nucleated cell counts. The data were produced by immunoSEQ multiplex PCR, yet TCRdb's version contains in-frame clones alone and is incomplete. The V and J calls and the clone size are those of that table, but D and trimming were determined from the DNA. The sample has approximately 200,000 clones, 65% to 90% seen once. The genes are TRBV12-3 or TRBV12-4 and TRBJ1-1; 7 positions match TRBD1. The material sequenced was peripheral blood. The receptor was derived from a woman between 45 and 60 years old with acute or convalescent COVID-19. This CDR3 reads CASSSQGSTEAFF. CDR3 DNA: TGTGCCAGCAGTTCACAGGGGAGCACTGAAGCTTTCTTT.